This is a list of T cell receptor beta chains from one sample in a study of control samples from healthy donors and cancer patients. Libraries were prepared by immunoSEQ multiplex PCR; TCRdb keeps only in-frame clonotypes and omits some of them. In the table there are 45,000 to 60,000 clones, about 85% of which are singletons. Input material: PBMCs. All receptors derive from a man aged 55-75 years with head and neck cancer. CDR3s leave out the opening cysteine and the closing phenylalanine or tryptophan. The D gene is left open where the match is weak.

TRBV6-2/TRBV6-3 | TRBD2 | ASSPGTSYDTQY
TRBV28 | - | ASSFGGGHISGNTIY
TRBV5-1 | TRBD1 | ASSAGQETRSTEAF
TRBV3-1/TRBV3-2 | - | ASSQGWETQY
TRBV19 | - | ASGRRETAGLQETQY
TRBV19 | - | ASGQIYGYT
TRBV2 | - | ASSEIYGYT
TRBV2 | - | ASSEEGPSNQPQH
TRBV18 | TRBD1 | ASSPRTGESGEQY
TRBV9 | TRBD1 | ASSAGTGRLLDTEAF
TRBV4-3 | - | ASSQDLAGSYKNIQY
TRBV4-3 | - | ASSQEVNTIYEQY
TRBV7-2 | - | ASSSGTTGNTIY
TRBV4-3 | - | ASSQGDEGSTDTQY
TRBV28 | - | ASFKASEADTQY
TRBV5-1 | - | ASSWDLYSEKLF
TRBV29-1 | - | SPAGPSTDTQY
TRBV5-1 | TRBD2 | ASRFASGRSSYNEQF
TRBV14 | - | ASSQDRNLGGIGREAF
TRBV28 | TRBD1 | ASSSVRQGRKTQY
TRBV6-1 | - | ASSESGARPTSPLH
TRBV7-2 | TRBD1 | ASSKGAIETQY
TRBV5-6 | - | ASSLVRAAGYT
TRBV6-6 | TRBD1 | ASSQATGEVYGYT
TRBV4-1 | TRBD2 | ASSSNYIAGGGEQY